Listed below are T cell receptor beta chains from one sample, sequenced in a study of cytomegalovirus exposure and HLA in healthy donors. Generated by immunoSEQ multiplex PCR, the TCRdb table keeps only in-frame clones and is missing some. The profile shows 150,000 or so clones, roughly 83% of them singletons. The specimen sequenced was PBMCs. The receptors here all came from a boy aged 2-9 years in good health and CMV-seronegative. Both conserved end residues are part of each CDR3. The D gene is left open where the match is weak. For some rows the clone size is stated as once, few or many, or as a class when expanded; others skip it.

v_gene	d_gene	j_gene	abundance	CDR3nt	CDR3aa
TRBV5-8	.	TRBJ2-7	once	TGTGCCAGCAGCTTGCGGGGGGACAGGTTCTACGAGCAGTACTTC	CASSLRGDRFYEQYF
TRBV4-1	TRBD2	TRBJ2-4	.	TGCGCCAGCAGCCAAGACCTTAGCGGGAGGGCCGAGGGAAACATTCAGTACTTC	CASSQDLSGRAEGNIQYF
TRBV10-3	.	TRBJ2-1	once	TGTGCCATCACTCTAGAGTCGGCTCGTGGTGAGCAGTTCTTC	CAITLESARGEQFF
TRBV5-6	TRBD1	TRBJ2-6	few	TGTGCCAGCAGCTCCTCAGGGGGCTCTGGGGCCAACGTCCTGACTTTC	CASSSSGGSGANVLTF
TRBV5-6	.	TRBJ2-3	.	TGTGCCAGCAGCGGAGGAGATACGCAGTATTTT	CASSGGDTQYF
TRBV27	.	TRBJ2-2	.	TGTGCCAGCTCCACGGGGGTCGACACCGGGGAGCTGTTTTTT	CASSTGVDTGELFF
TRBV25-1	TRBD1	TRBJ2-1	.	TGTGCCAGCAGTCACCGGACAGGGTGGAACAATGAGCAGTTCTTC	CASSHRTGWNNEQFF
TRBV7-6	.	TRBJ2-6	.	TGTGCCAGCAGCTTACTAGCGTCAGGGGCCAACGTCCTGACTTTC	CASSLLASGANVLTF
TRBV29-1	.	TRBJ2-5	.	TGCAGCGGTAGACAGAGCCAAGAGACCCAGTACTTC	CSGRQSQETQYF
TRBV19	.	TRBJ2-5	.	TGTGCCAGTAGCACTAGTAGGGAGACCCAGTACTTC	CASSTSRETQYF